The clone carrying this T cell receptor (beta chain) appeared a few times. Its specificity is unknown. Measured with immunoSEQ multiplex PCR; TCRdb has only the in-frame clones, and not every one. The sample shows 65,000 to 95,000 clones, roughly 80% of them seen only once. Viral peptide pools were used in the ViraFEST assay to expand antigen-specific CD4+ T cells, and sequencing came afterward. CD4+ T cells were isolated after around ten days of culture. Vaccine administered to participants consisted of two doses of either BNT162b2 or mRNA-1273. Vaccine recipients had no previous SARS-CoV-2 infection; their nucleocapsid antibodies were negative. On both days 3 and 7, half of the culture medium was replaced with IL-2 medium. This CDR3 contains 15 residues. With V trimmed by 6 bases and J by 3 bases, 8 bases remained unmatched. The germline gives CDR1 MDHEN, CDR2 SYDVKM. This specimen belongs to a study of vaccination effects on CD4 cells after COVID-19.

Study results and caveats: Convalescent patients numbered few in the study; early post-infection timepoints were missing entirely.

The TCR was taken from a human donor who received a COVID-19 vaccine. This sequence joins TRBV28 and TRBJ1-1, with TRBD1 matching over 9 bases. The specimen comprised CD4+ T cells from PBMCs cultured with HCoV-OC43 spike peptides, sampled after COVID-19 vaccination. Stated subset: HCoV-OC43 spike overlapping peptide pool stimulation. The CDR3 region is CASRGGQGRYTEAFF. In nucleotides, the CDR3 is TGTGCCAGCAGGGGAGGACAGGGGAGGTACACTGAAGCTTTCTTT.